The T cell receptor (beta chain) under discussion was sequenced for a study of PD-1 blockade in mismatch repair-deficient tumors (dated by TCRdb to 2015 to 2018). Regarding the study in general: Between September 2013 and 2016, the trial enrolled 86 consecutive patients with 11 to 12 mismatch repair-deficient cancer types, every one of whom had been previously treated and was progressing. Tumor-associated T cell clones in the peripheral blood of patients responding to PD-1 blockade were tracked using deep sequencing of TCR CDR3 regions.

Receptors were amplified or captured by the immunoSEQ multiplex PCR assay. This is the immuneACCESS table as TCRdb keeps it, with only in-frame sequences that have V and J called. A part of the clones is gone; compared with another copy, unresolved V genes explain less than half, and the rest is unexplained. The sample profile shows around 130,000 clones; 88% of them were found once. 12% of the sample is in the top ten clones. CDR3 length: 16 amino acids, cysteine to phenylalanine. The CDR3 DNA has 48 bases and is translated from base 1. The germline V gene (reference sequence) gives CDR1 as PRHDT and CDR2 as FYEKMQ. V ends up 1 base short and J 4 bases short, with an unmatched junction base count of 5. On the study overall, not on this receptor specifically: After pembrolizumab, tumor-resident clones, which were often undetectable in blood before treatment, expanded rapidly and then contracted, generally ahead of radiologic responses.

For each enrolled patient, mismatch repair deficiency was established using either polymerase chain reaction or immunohistochemistry. TCR sequencing was performed for three patients who responded to pembrolizumab therapy. In the phase II trial, pembrolizumab PD-1 blockade was tested prospectively in advanced mismatch repair-deficient cancers, no matter which tissue of origin the cancers came from. Serial peripheral blood T cell samples were collected before and at multiple times after starting PD-1 blockade. Blood sampling times were reported as weeks after the first pembrolizumab dose. As regards this clone: This clone's antigen is unknown. Base-call qualities are not available, and no considerably larger clone is one nucleotide away.

Recombination connected TRBV13 to TRBJ2-2, with TRBD2 matching 8 junction bases. The sequences come from peripheral blood, collected 72 weeks after starting pembrolizumab. This clonotype originated in an adult with mismatch repair-deficient cancer. The sequenced DNA is TGTGCCAGCAGCTTAGTTCAGCGGGGGAGCACCGGGGAGCTGTTTTTT. Translated, this is CASSLVQRGSTGELFF.